The rows below give T cell receptor beta chains drawn from one sample of a study of T cells in Graves' hyperthyroidism and ophthalmopathy. TCRdb analysed the multiplex PCR reads with MiXCR anew, one entry per CDR3 protein. The table records about 840,000 distinct CDR3 sequences, 35% to 40% of them present only once. The source material was blood. These receptors all come from a man aged 18 to 30 with Graves' hyperthyroidism. CDR3s include the opening cysteine and the closing phenylalanine or tryptophan. Each record gives: D gene, V gene, J gene, clone size, CDR3 DNA, CDR3 protein. The D gene is left open where the match is weak. Clone size is shown for a subset of rows, as once, few, many or a class of expanded clone.

.	TRBV7-9	TRBJ2-5	.	TGTGCCAGCAGCTCCCTCTTGGGATTTGAGAGAGAGACCCAGTACTTC	CASSSLLGFERETQYF
TRBD1	TRBV7-2	TRBJ2-2	few	TGTGCCAGCAGCCGGGGACAGGGGTTGAACACCGGGGAGCTGTTTTTT	CASSRGQGLNTGELFF
.	TRBV29-1	TRBJ1-2	.	TGCAGCGCCCAGCCGGGACCGGAAGGCGGCTACACCTTC	CSAQPGPEGGYTF
.	TRBV12-3/TRBV12-4	TRBJ2-5	.	TGTGCCAGCAATCATCCCGGGGGCGACCAGTACTTC	CASNHPGGDQYF
TRBD2	TRBV5-6	TRBJ2-5	.	TGTGCCAGCAGCGGGGAAACGGCGGGAGGGAAGACCCAGTACTTC	CASSGETAGGKTQYF
.	TRBV7-3	TRBJ1-1	few	TGTGCCAGCAGCTTACAACACCTGAACACTGAAGCTTTCTTT	CASSLQHLNTEAFF
.	TRBV12-3/TRBV12-4	TRBJ1-1	.	TGTACCAGCAGTTCCGCATTGAACACTGAAGCTTTCTTT	CTSSSALNTEAFF
.	TRBV29-1	TRBJ2-5	many	TGCAGCGTCGGCCTCCGAAGGGGTGAAGAGACCCAGTACTTC	CSVGLRRGEETQYF
.	TRBV10-3	TRBJ2-7	many	TGTGCCAGTGGACAGACCTACGAGCAGTACTTC	CASGQTYEQYF
TRBD2	TRBV5-1	TRBJ2-2	.	TGCGCCAGCAGCTTTCAAGCGGGAGGTGGGGAGCTGTTTTTT	CASSFQAGGGELFF
.	TRBV29-1	TRBJ2-6	many	TGCAGCGTTGTGGGACGTGGGGCCAACGTCCTGACTTTC	CSVVGRGANVLTF
TRBD1	TRBV19	TRBJ2-5	many	TGTGCCAGTAGTCACTCCGGGACAGCCCAAGAGACCCAGTACTTC	CASSHSGTAQETQYF
.	TRBV5-1	TRBJ2-5	.	TGCGCCAGCACTCAAGGAGGGTTTTCGTCTCGAGAGACCCAGTACTTC	CASTQGGFSSRETQYF
TRBD1	TRBV4-1	TRBJ2-5	.	TGCGCCAGCAGCCCTGGCAGGGGGTTTTCGGAGACCCAGTACTTC	CASSPGRGFSETQYF
.	TRBV9	TRBJ2-2	many	TGTGCCAGCAGCGTAGGTCACGGGGAGCTGTTTTTT	CASSVGHGELFF
.	TRBV2	TRBJ1-1	.	TGTGCCAGCAGTGATGCGGGTGTTGAAGCTTTCTTT	CASSDAGVEAFF
TRBD2	TRBV20-1	TRBJ2-7	.	TGCAGTGCTAGCAGACGCGGGACTAGCGGGATGGGGGGATTCGAGCAGTACTTC	CSASRRGTSGMGGFEQYF
TRBD1	TRBV20-1	TRBJ2-7	.	TGCAGTGCTAGAGATGACAGGACAGGACACGGGCAGTACTTC	CSARDDRTGHGQYF
TRBD1	TRBV6-5	TRBJ1-1	.	TGTGCCAGCAGTTACTCGGGGACAGCCACTGAAGCCTTCTTT	CASSYSGTATEAFF
.	TRBV7-2	TRBJ2-5	.	TGTGCCAGCAGCCAGGGGGGGTCGACTACGCAAGAGACCCAGTACTTC	CASSQGGSTTQETQYF
.	TRBV14	TRBJ1-1	.	TGTGCCAGCAGCCAAGATAGGGGAGGTGAAGCTTTCTTT	CASSQDRGGEAFF
.	TRBV16	TRBJ1-1	.	TGTGCTAGTGGTTACCAGACGACGGCAACTCAAGACACTGAAGCTTTCTTT	CASGYQTTATQDTEAFF
.	TRBV9	TRBJ1-3	.	TGTGCCAGCAGCGTAGGGGGCGAACACTCTGGAAACACCATATATTTT	CASSVGGEHSGNTIYF
.	TRBV2	TRBJ2-7	.	TGTGCCAGCAGAATAAACCGGGACAAGACCTACGAGCAGTACTTC	CASRINRDKTYEQYF
.	TRBV2	TRBJ2-7	.	TGTGCCAGCAGTGAAGAGGGCGGGGAGCAGTACTTC	CASSEEGGEQYF
.	TRBV5-1	TRBJ1-6	once	TGCGCCAGCGGCCATGGTCCGTCGGGTAATTCACCCCTCCACTTT	CASGHGPSGNSPLHF
TRBD2	TRBV12-3/TRBV12-4	TRBJ2-5	few	TGTGCCAGCTCGGGACTAGCGGGGCCCAAAGAGACCCAGTACTTC	CASSGLAGPKETQYF
.	TRBV5-1	TRBJ1-1	many	TGCGCCAGCAGGAACAAGGACACTGAAGCTTTCTTT	CASRNKDTEAFF
TRBD1	TRBV2	TRBJ1-1	.	TGTGCCAGCAGCCAGGGGGCCGGCGGCGCTTTCTTT	CASSQGAGGAFF
.	TRBV10-3	TRBJ2-2	.	TGTGCCAGCAGGGACCGTAGACAGGTCGGGGAGCTGTTTTTT	CASRDRRQVGELFF
TRBD2	TRBV12-3/TRBV12-4	TRBJ2-6	few	TGTGCCAGCAGTGCCCGGGGGGGGTCCGGGGCCAACGTCCTGACTTTC	CASSARGGSGANVLTF
.	TRBV5-6	TRBJ1-6	.	TGTGCCAGCAGTGCCCTTGGGGACATTTCACCCCCCCACTTT	CASSALGDISPPHF
.	TRBV10-1	TRBJ2-7	many	TGCGCCAGCAGTGATGACGGGGTGGCGCTCCACGAGCAGTACTTC	CASSDDGVALHEQYF
TRBD2	TRBV2	TRBJ2-5	once	TGTGCCAGCAGTTACCTAGCGGGGGGGAACCAAGAGACCCAGTACTTC	CASSYLAGGNQETQYF
.	TRBV7-9	TRBJ1-6	many	TGTGCCAGCAGCTTAGGTGGGGATAGCTCCTATAATTCACCCCTCCACTTT	CASSLGGDSSYNSPLHF
TRBD1	TRBV7-2	TRBJ2-7	few	TGTGCCAGCAGTACCCAGGGGGCAGGGTACGAGCAGTACTTC	CASSTQGAGYEQYF
.	TRBV20-1	TRBJ1-1	few	TGCAGCCCACACCCAGAGCAGGGGCCTGGAACTGAAGCTTTCTTT	CSPHPEQGPGTEAFF
.	TRBV2	TRBJ1-3	.	TGTGCCACAGATGGGAAAAACACCATATATTTT	CATDGKNTIYF
TRBD2	TRBV24-1	TRBJ2-7	.	TGTGCCACCAGTGATCCGGGACTAGCGGGAGATGAGCAGTACTTC	CATSDPGLAGDEQYF
.	TRBV7-9	TRBJ2-7	.	TGTGCCAGCAGCCAATCCGGGACGGCGAGCTCCTACGAGCAGTACTTC	CASSQSGTASSYEQYF
.	TRBV6-5	TRBJ1-5	few	TGTGCCAGCAGCTTAGCCAGGGGATGGGATCAGCCCCAGCATTTT	CASSLARGWDQPQHF
.	TRBV10-3	TRBJ1-4	.	TGTGCCATCAGGCTTGGGGATTCAACTAATGAAAAACTGTTTTTT	CAIRLGDSTNEKLFF
TRBD2	TRBV2	TRBJ2-2	.	TGTGCCAGCAGTTGGAGCGGGGGGGGCACCGGGGAGCTGTTTTTT	CASSWSGGGTGELFF
TRBD2	TRBV19	TRBJ2-7	many	TGTGCCAGTAGCTGGGACTACGCCTACGAGCAGTACTTC	CASSWDYAYEQYF
.	TRBV25-1	TRBJ1-2	many	TGTGCCAGCACGTCAGATATGACTGGCTACACCTTC	CASTSDMTGYTF
TRBD1	TRBV5-5	TRBJ1-2	few	TGTGCCAGCAGCTTGGACAGGGGGCAAGATGGCTACACCTTC	CASSLDRGQDGYTF
.	TRBV19	TRBJ2-7	.	TGTGCCAGTAGTATAGCCGCGAGCGAGCAGTACTTC	CASSIAASEQYF
TRBD1	TRBV19	TRBJ1-6	.	TGTGCCAGTAGTCATCACCGACAGGGTGGCTCGCCCCTCCACTTT	CASSHHRQGGSPLHF
.	TRBV10-2	TRBJ2-2	many	TGCGCCAGCAGTGAGTGGGGCCACGGGGGCACCGGGGAGCTGTTTTTT	CASSEWGHGGTGELFF
.	TRBV2	TRBJ2-7	.	TGTGCCAGCAGTGAGCCGAACTTC	CASSEPNF
.	TRBV2	TRBJ2-2	few	TGTGCCAGTAACGTCGGAGGCGGCACCGGGGAGCTGTTTTTT	CASNVGGGTGELFF
.	TRBV29-1	TRBJ2-5	.	TGCAGCGTAGGAAACGTACAGACCCAAGAGACCCAGTACTTC	CSVGNVQTQETQYF
.	TRBV4-1	TRBJ2-5	many	TGCGCCAGCAGCCAACAGGAAGGGCAAGAGACCCAGTACTTC	CASSQQEGQETQYF
TRBD1	TRBV9	TRBJ1-2	many	TGTGCCAGCAGCGGGGCCGGGACAGGGCTAGGCTACACCTTC	CASSGAGTGLGYTF
.	TRBV20-1	TRBJ1-5	.	TGCAGTGCTAAGGGGAGAGGCGGGCATTTT	CSAKGRGGHF
TRBD1	TRBV10-3	TRBJ1-4	.	TGTGCCATCAGTGACGAAGGGGGCAATGAAAAACTGTTTTTT	CAISDEGGNEKLFF
.	TRBV10-3	TRBJ2-7	many	TGTGCCATCAGTGCGGGCCGGGACCTCGAGCAGTACTTC	CAISAGRDLEQYF
.	TRBV29-1	TRBJ2-5	few	TGCAGCGTTGAAGCCCGCTCCGGTTGGCAGGGGTATGGGACCCAGTACTTC	CSVEARSGWQGYGTQYF
.	TRBV29-1	TRBJ2-5	many	TGCAGCGGCGGGACGGCGGATAGGACCCAGTACTTC	CSGGTADRTQYF